The clone carrying this TCR beta chain has just one count. No antigen is known for it. This CDR3 region has 15 residues. Looked up from germline, CDR1 is KGHSH and CDR2 is LQKENI. J gave up 7 bases and V 2 bases, and 6 bases lay outside the gene matches. The study ran its PCR with 60 Vbeta and 13 Jbeta primers. Repertoires were generated with immunoSEQ multiplex PCR, while TCRdb's copy carries only in-frame clones and drops some. The top ten hold about 0.94% of the sample, which has around 130,000 clones, about three quarters seen once. These data originate in a study of cytomegalovirus exposure and HLA in healthy donors. Turning to the study itself: The Caucasian-associated ancestry cluster contained roughly four fifths of the approximately 400 genotyped donors.

General observations from the study: DRB1 had the most TCR associations and HLA-C the fewest, a later analysis found, with rates varying by HLA locus. According to the study, around 150 TCR beta chains were cytomegalovirus-associated.

The chain employs TRBV18 and TRBJ2-1; 9 bases match TRBD2. The sample was PBMCs. This TCR was sampled from a human donor in good health. Here the CDR3 reads CASSPLVAGVNEQFF. The CDR3 nucleotides read TGTGCCAGCTCACCATTAGTAGCGGGGGTAAATGAGCAGTTCTTC.